This TCR beta chain was sequenced in a study of T cells in Graves' hyperthyroidism and ophthalmopathy. Study context: Once the initial diagnosis was made, peripheral blood was obtained before any treatment.

Researchers amplified the TCR beta CDR3 regions from RNA transcripts. The HTBI primer set was used in a first-round RT-PCR of the TCR CDR3. In TCRdb, the multiplex PCR reads were re-called with MiXCR into one record per CDR3 protein. Of about 160,000 distinct CDR3 sequences in the sample, over 8% were seen once. Germline V gene sequence: CDR1 LNHDA, CDR2 SQIVND (reference sequence). V gave up 5 bases and J gave up 2 bases; unmatched junction bases: 4. This CDR3 has 15 residues. Study-level results: Ophthalmopathy was distinguished from stable hyperthyroidism by 13 V-J signatures.

With respect to this clonotype: Its matching antigen is unknown.

The sample comprised blood. The chain uses TRBV19 and TRBJ2-1, with TRBD1 matching over 9 bases. The receptor comes from a woman aged 18 to 35 with Graves' hyperthyroidism that later progressed to Graves' ophthalmopathy. The CDR3 region is CASSPRQGAYNEQFF. DNA for the CDR3: TGTGCCAGTAGTCCTCGACAGGGGGCCTACAATGAGCAGTTCTTC.